This T cell receptor (beta chain) was recorded in a study of T cell responses to AZD1222 COVID-19 vaccine. Study-wide results and limits: Only a handful of AZD1222 recipients, several in all, had baseline seropositivity. Donors in the cohort were predominantly white British and more often female, and clonal diversity was possibly underestimated.

As concerns this clone: What it binds is not known.

The table came from immunoSEQ multiplex PCR; TCRdb's copy has only in-frame clones and leaves some out. The sample includes approximately 140,000 clones, around 94% of them seen just once. The CDR3 has 13 residues. V was cut by 6 bases and J by 4 bases, with 12 bases left in between. Researchers grouped second doses given at about 4 or about 12 weeks into one pool. The source was peripheral blood, collected 28 days after the second AZD1222 dose. The chain recombines TRBV12-3 or TRBV12-4 with TRBJ1-2; D is unresolved. The source of this sequence is an adult who received the AZD1222 COVID-19 vaccine. This CDR3 reads CASSPSGSYGYTF. In nucleotides, the CDR3 is TGTGCCAGCAGCCCTTCAGGAAGCTATGGCTACACCTTC.